The 29 T cell receptor beta chains below come from one sample, sequenced in a study of a mutant IDH1 vaccine in newly diagnosed glioma. Noted time point: baseline, week 1 (first vaccination visit). Treatment of the sample: pre-vaccination baseline after standard-of-care therapy. Sequencing was performed with immunoSEQ multiplex PCR; in TCRdb, only in-frame clones are kept and a portion is missing. The sample includes about 88,000 clones, roughly four fifths of them seen just once. The sequencing used PBMCs, collected from a glioma patient treated with radiotherapy, temozolomide or both. Receptor source: a man between 35 and 55 years old with glioma. Some clones in this sample may be carry-over from other donors' samples.

The V gene is TRBV4-1, the J gene TRBJ1-1; TRBD1 is a possible D gene (5 bases). The CDR3 runs 14 residues. Germline CDR1 and CDR2: MGHRA and YSYEKL. With 3 bases removed from V and 1 base from J, the gap between germline ends came to 9 bases. CDR3 sequence: CASSHGGRNTEAFF. DNA of the CDR3: TGCGCCAGCAGCCACGGGGGGAGGAACACTGAAGCTTTCTTT.

About this clone itself: Other DNA sequences in the sample encode the same CDR3. This chain joins TRBV5-6 and TRBJ2-2; D unresolved. Deletions cut 2 bases from V and 1 base from J, with 3 bases between. CDR3 length: 13 amino acids. Germline assignment: CDR1 SGHDT and CDR2 YYEEEE. Here the CDR3 reads CASSFQNTGELFF. The CDR3 DNA is TGTGCCAGCAGCTTCCAGAACACCGGGGAGCTGTTTTTT.

The sample holds one count of this clone. The rearrangement uses TRBV9 and TRBJ1-6, with 9 bases that match TRBD1. V shed 0 bases, J shed 10 bases, and the junction held 5 bases outside the gene matches. The germline CDR1 and CDR2 sequences are SGDLS and YYNGEE. The CDR3 runs to 15 residues. CDR3 sequence: CASSVDPGQGSPLHF. The CDR3 nucleotides are TGTGCCAGCAGCGTAGATCCAGGACAGGGGTCACCCCTCCACTTT. Filled out from reference TRBV9 and TRBJ1-6, the complete variable domain reads DSGVTQTPKHLITATGQRVTLRCSPRSGDLSVYWYQQSLDQGLQFLIQYYNGEERAKGNILERFSAQQFPDLHSELNLSSLELGDSALYFCASSVDPGQGSPLHFGNGTRLTVT.

The V call is TRBV6-9, the J call TRBJ1-3; D call uncertain. The germline V gene encodes CDR1 MNHGY and CDR2 SVAAGI. The CDR3 has 19 amino acids. Between the trimmed V and J ends, which lost 7 bases and 0 bases, there was a span of 25 bases. In DNA form, the CDR3 reads TGTGCCAGCACCACCGAGAGGATGCACAACAAGAGCTCTGGAAACACCATATATTTT. The encoded protein is CASTTERMHNKSSGNTIYF.

The J gene is TRBJ2-2, the V gene TRBV4-1, with TRBD2 as a possible D gene (5 bases). Germline loops: CDR1 MGHRA, CDR2 YSYEKL. The CDR3 contains 16 residues. Deletions cut 7 bases from V and 2 bases from J, with 17 bases between. In DNA form, the CDR3 reads TGCGCCAGCACCCTCCGATGGGAGTATAACACCGGGGAGCTGTTTTTT. It encodes CASTLRWEYNTGELFF.

This CDR3 is CASSSGQGAMNTEAFF. As DNA, the CDR3 is TGCGCCAGCAGCTCTGGACAGGGGGCAATGAACACTGAAGCTTTCTTT. This chain connects TRBV5-1 to TRBJ1-1; TRBD1 agrees at 11 bases. The CDR3 contains 16 residues. J lost 0 bases, V lost 3 bases, and 4 bases had no gene match. Germline loops: CDR1 SGHRS, CDR2 YFSETQ.

This clone was detected a few times. The genes are TRBV6-5 and TRBJ1-3; D perhaps matches TRBD1 (5 bases). Trimming pared 2 bases from V and 3 bases from J, leaving 11 bases between. This CDR3 is built from 15 residues. Looked up from germline, CDR1 is MNHEY and CDR2 is SVGAGI. CDR3 protein: CASSYNGGSGNTIYF. DNA of the CDR3: TGTGCCAGCAGTTACAACGGGGGGAGTGGAAACACCATATATTTT.

Written as DNA, the CDR3 is TGCAGCGTTGTAAAGAGCGGGGAGACCCAGTACTTC. Amino acids: CSVVKSGETQYF. The V call is TRBV29-1, the J call TRBJ2-5; D might be TRBD2 (6 bases). Germline V gene data show CDR1 as SQVTM and CDR2 as ANQGSEA. The length of the CDR3 is 12 residues. V was shortened by 4 bases and J by 5 bases, with 11 bases between the two germline ends.

The genes are TRBV7-8 and TRBJ1-5, with a tentative D call TRBD1 (5 bases). The V and J ends lost 1 base and 2 bases respectively, with 9 bases between them. This CDR3 region has 15 residues. The germline V gene has CDR1 SGHVS and CDR2 FQNEAQ. For the CDR3, the DNA is TGTGCCAGCAGCTTAGACGGGGGAGGCAATCAGCCCCAGCATTTT. Residues: CASSLDGGGNQPQHF.

J is TRBJ2-2 and V is TRBV5-8; 9 bases match TRBD1. CDR1 and CDR2 (germline): SGHTS, YDEGEE. The CDR3 spans 15 residues. With V trimmed by 1 base and J by 3 bases, 1 base remained unmatched. CDR3 nucleotides: TGTGCCAGCAGCTTGTGGACAGGGGACACCGGGGAGCTGTTTTTT. Its translation: CASSLWTGDTGELFF.

V is TRBV7-2 and J is TRBJ2-5, with a possible D match to TRBD2 (5 bases). V lost 1 base and J lost 4, with 13 bases in between. Germline lookup yields CDR1 SGHTA and CDR2 FQGNSA. The CDR3 consists of 15 residues. The CDR3 DNA sequence: TGTGCCAGCAGCTTAGGGCGGGTTCTTAGAGAGACCCAGTACTTC. It is translated as CASSLGRVLRETQYF.

The sample holds a few counts of this clone. The chain combines TRBV11-2 with TRBJ2-5, with 10 positions matching TRBD2. The CDR3 is 14 amino acids. Germline loops: CDR1 SGHAT, CDR2 FQNNGV. The V segment lost 5 bases and the J segment 4 bases; nucleotides outside the gene matches: 4. The CDR3 DNA sequence: TGTGCCAGCAGCGCGCGGACTAGCGGAGAGACCCAGTACTTC. This codes for CASSARTSGETQYF.

This clone was observed a few times. V usage is TRBV7-9 and J usage is TRBJ1-6; the D is unclear. Germline assignment: CDR1 SEHNR and CDR2 FQNEAQ (reference sequence). With 1 base removed from V and 6 bases from J, the gap between germline ends came to 10 bases. The CDR3 spans 15 residues. In DNA form, the CDR3 reads TGTGCCAGCAGCTTAGAGGGAGGGAGTAATTCACCCCTCCACTTT. This encodes CASSLEGGSNSPLHF.

V is TRBV14 and J is TRBJ2-3, with D hard to call. The CDR3 runs 15 residues. Germline CDR1 and CDR2: SGHDN and FVKESK. Between the trimmed V and J ends, which lost 1 base and 1 base, there was a span of 9 bases. In DNA, the CDR3 is TGTGCCAGCAGCCAAGCGGTAGCCGGCACAGATACGCAGTATTTT. Protein: CASSQAVAGTDTQYF.

This clone is a singleton in its sample. The chain employs TRBV7-2 and TRBJ2-2; TRBD2 aligns across 8 bases. Germline V gene data show CDR1 as SGHTA and CDR2 as FQGNSA. CDR3 length: 16 amino acids. V lost 5 bases to trimming and J lost 5 bases; unmatched junction nucleotides: 10. CDR3: CASSQYRVAGTGELFF. The CDR3 DNA sequence: TGTGCCAGCAGCCAGTATCGGGTAGCGGGGACCGGGGAGCTGTTTTTT.

This clone was counted only a few times. This chain links TRBV7-8 with TRBJ1-1; 8 nucleotides line up with TRBD1. The germline CDR1 and CDR2 sequences are SGHVS and FQNEAQ. V was clipped by 0 bases and J by 7 bases; unmatched bases: 1. The CDR3 length is 13 residues. The CDR3 spells CASSLARGLEAFF. In DNA form, the CDR3 reads TGTGCCAGCAGCTTAGCCAGGGGGCTTGAAGCTTTCTTT.

The rearrangement uses TRBV5-1 and TRBJ2-2; 8 nucleotides line up with TRBD1. The CDR3 is 15 amino acids. J lost 3 bases, V lost 3 bases, and 4 bases had no gene match. Germline values: CDR1 SGHRS, CDR2 YFSETQ. The CDR3 coding sequence is TGCGCCAGCAGCTGGGGGACAGGACACACCGGGGAGCTGTTTTTT. This translates into CASSWGTGHTGELFF.

The chain combines TRBV18 with TRBJ1-2; possibly TRBD1 for D (6 bases). The germline V gene encodes CDR1 KGHSH and CDR2 LQKENI. V dropped 3 bases and J dropped 3 bases, with 14 bases sitting between them. The CDR3 is 15 residues long. The CDR3 sequence: CASSPLPGADYGYTF. The CDR3 DNA follows: TGTGCCAGCTCACCTTTGCCGGGGGCGGACTATGGCTACACCTTC.

The genes are TRBV5-1 and TRBJ2-5; TRBD2 aligns across 9 bases. Germline V gene lookup returns CDR1 SGHRS and CDR2 YFSETQ. J lost 2 bases, V lost 6 bases, and 5 bases had no gene match. This CDR3 contains 14 residues. This CDR3 reads CASKDSGGQETQYF. The CDR3, as DNA: TGCGCCAGCAAGGATAGCGGGGGACAAGAGACCCAGTACTTC.

The chain links TRBV7-9 to TRBJ1-2; the D gene is possibly TRBD1 (6 bases). The CDR3 has 14 amino acids. In germline, CDR1 is SEHNR, CDR2 FQNEAQ (reference sequence). With 1 base removed from V and 3 bases from J, the gap between germline ends came to 9 bases. Here the CDR3 reads CASSLGQADYGYTF. Here the CDR3 DNA reads TGTGCCAGCAGCTTAGGACAGGCAGACTATGGCTACACCTTC.

The chain couples TRBV6-5 to TRBJ1-2; the D is unclear. CDR1 and CDR2 from the germline V gene are MNHEY and SVGAGI. V lost 6 bases, J lost 3 bases, and 17 bases lay in between. The CDR3 extends over 15 amino acids. CDR3 nucleotide sequence: TGTGCCAGCAGGTACCTGGCAGGTGTAGACTATGGCTACACCTTC. Translation: CASRYLAGVDYGYTF.

The chain employs TRBV5-8 and TRBJ1-1; 11 bases match TRBD1. V shed 2 bases and J 1 base; nucleotides not matched to a gene: 4. The length of the CDR3 is 16 residues. From germline, CDR1 is SGHTS and CDR2 YDEGEE. CDR3 protein: CASSLGQGAPNTEAFF. CDR3 bases: TGTGCCAGCAGCTTAGGACAGGGGGCACCGAACACTGAAGCTTTCTTT.

This chain connects TRBV7-8 to TRBJ1-1, with D perhaps TRBD1 (5 bases). The length of the CDR3 is 13 residues. In germline, CDR1 is SGHVS, CDR2 FQNEAQ. V lost 6 bases to trimming and J lost 5 bases, with 13 bases between them. Written as DNA, the CDR3 is TGTGCCAGCAGAGGGGCGGGGGAAACTGAAGCTTTCTTT. Its protein is CASRGAGETEAFF.

V gene TRBV6-1 combines with J gene TRBJ1-2; 10 bases align to TRBD1. This CDR3 comprises 17 residues. Germline CDR1 is MNHNS and CDR2 is SASEGT. V shed 3 bases and J 8 bases; nucleotides not matched to a gene: 15. The CDR3 DNA follows: TGTGCCAGCAGTGATATAAGGGCCCAGACAGGGGGCCGGGGCTACACCTTC. Residues: CASSDIRAQTGGRGYTF.

CDR3 protein: CASSRVPSTDTQYF. The CDR3 nucleotides read TGCGCCAGCAGCCGCGTTCCCAGCACAGATACGCAGTATTTT. V is TRBV4-1 and J is TRBJ2-3; D not resolved. In germline, CDR1 is MGHRA, CDR2 YSYEKL. This CDR3 has 14 residues. Between the trimmed V and J ends, which lost 4 bases and 0 bases, there was a span of 8 bases.

This chain links TRBV6-5 with TRBJ1-1; D remains unclear. Per germline, CDR1 MNHEY and CDR2 SVGAGI. This CDR3 region has 15 residues. Trimming left V 4 bases short and J 1 base short, with 13 bases between. The CDR3 DNA reads as TGTGCCAGCAGTTCCAAAATCGTGGGGAACACTGAAGCTTTCTTT. This encodes CASSSKIVGNTEAFF.

The chain uses TRBV14 and TRBJ1-1; D gene uncertain. Trimming cost V 1 base and J 3 bases, with 12 bases left between them. This CDR3 region has 15 residues. CDR1 and CDR2 from the germline V gene are SGHDN and FVKESK. The CDR3 sequence is CASSQVGTVDTEAFF. CDR3 DNA sequence: TGTGCCAGCAGCCAAGTAGGAACGGTGGACACTGAAGCTTTCTTT.

The chain recombines TRBV29-1 with TRBJ1-4, with 8 nucleotides matching TRBD1. V shed 6 bases, J shed 8 bases, and the junction held 8 bases outside the gene matches. The CDR3 sequence is 13 residues long. CDR1 is SQVTM and CDR2 is ANQGSEA in the germline V gene. DNA for the CDR3: TGCAGCGTGGGGGGCAGGGGGCAGGAAAAACTGTTTTTT. This codes for CSVGGRGQEKLFF.

The chain carries TRBV19 and TRBJ2-1; either TRBD1 or TRBD2 may supply D (5 bases each). Trimming took 3 bases from V and 4 from J, leaving 13 bases between them. There are 15 residues in the CDR3. Per germline, CDR1 LNHDA and CDR2 SQIVND (reference sequence). The CDR3 loop is CASSMFVGEYNEQFF. Here the CDR3 DNA reads TGTGCCAGTAGTATGTTCGTGGGGGAATACAATGAGCAGTTCTTC.